These 3 T cell receptor beta chains originate from one sample sequenced in a study of blood T cell repertoires in COVID-19. TCRdb's table, derived via immunoSEQ multiplex PCR, lists solely in-frame clones and lacks some. Of about 120,000 clones listed, around 89% are singletons. Sequences were obtained from peripheral blood. The origin of the receptors is a man aged 65 to 85 with active or convalescent COVID-19.

With respect to this clone: At the DNA level, this CDR3 is encoded by other sequences in the same sample as well. The rearrangement joins TRBV19 to TRBJ2-3; the match to TRBD2 covers 11 bases. The CDR3 extends over 14 amino acids. CDR1 and CDR2 (germline): LNHDA, SQIVND (reference sequence). V dropped 6 bases and J dropped 3; count of bases not matched to a gene: 2. The CDR3, as DNA: TGTGCCAGTAGCCTAGCGGGAGGAACAGATACGCAGTATTTT. Its protein product is CASSLAGGTDTQYF.

This chain connects TRBV7-9 to TRBJ1-4, with TRBD1 as a possible D gene (6 bases). The V end was cut by 6 bases, the J end by 5 bases, with 10 bases between. The CDR3 runs to 13 residues. Germline V lookup: CDR1 SEHNR, CDR2 FQNEAQ (reference sequence). The chain's CDR3 is CASSQDRNEKLFF. In DNA form, the CDR3 reads TGTGCCAGCAGTCAAGACAGGAATGAAAAACTGTTTTTT.

CDR3 in amino acids: CASSQDRGTAISYEQYF. CDR3 nucleotides: TGTGCCAGCAGCCAAGATAGGGGGACAGCGATTTCCTACGAGCAGTACTTC. The chain links TRBV14 to TRBJ2-7, with TRBD1 matching over 7 bases. The CDR3 is 17 residues long. Germline V gives CDR1 SGHDN, CDR2 FVKESK. The junction had 9 bases not matched to a gene; V was cut back by 0 bases and J by 1 base.